Listed below are T cell receptor beta chains from one sample, sequenced in a study of T cells in pancreatic ductal adenocarcinoma. Libraries were prepared by immunoSEQ multiplex PCR; TCRdb keeps only in-frame clonotypes and omits some of them. The sample carries about 97,000 clones, roughly 96% recorded once. The sequencing sample was made of PBMCs. Source of these receptors: a human donor with pancreatic ductal adenocarcinoma. Both conserved end residues are part of each CDR3. Fields, in order: D gene, V gene, J gene, CDR3 protein. The D gene is left open where the match is weak.

>TRBD1|TRBV7-8|TRBJ2-1
CASSLRQGPYNEQFF
>TRBD2|TRBV6-5|TRBJ2-3
CASHGTSKRDTQYF
>TRBD1|TRBV15|TRBJ1-2
CATSGQGEWGYTF
>TRBD1|TRBV12-5|TRBJ2-7
CASAAGTGAYEQYF
>TRBD2|TRBV9|TRBJ2-1
CASSVGRASGKLNEQFF
>-|TRBV19|TRBJ1-1
CASSMGQNTEAFF
>-|TRBV18|TRBJ1-1
CASLDGHSNTEAFF
>TRBD2|TRBV7-3|TRBJ2-2
CASSPGLGTGELFF
>TRBD1|TRBV10-2|TRBJ1-2
CASSVGTGTRGNYGYTF
>TRBD2|TRBV7-2|TRBJ2-1
CASSLGLAGNEQFF
>-|TRBV6-6|TRBJ2-7
CASSIVTLPPLEQYF